These 19 T cell receptor beta chains share one sample of origin, sequenced in a study of blood T cell repertoires in COVID-19. The table came from immunoSEQ multiplex PCR; TCRdb's copy has only in-frame clones and leaves some out. The table lists approximately 210,000 clones, about 90% of them singletons. Source material: peripheral blood. These receptors all stem from a man aged 18 to 29 with active or convalescent COVID-19.

V is TRBV19 and J is TRBJ1-1; 8 bases map to TRBD1. CDR1 LNHDA and CDR2 SQIVND come from the germline V gene (reference sequence). J lost 6 bases, V lost 4 bases, and 10 bases had no gene match. The CDR3 has 15 amino acids. CDR3 DNA sequence: TGTGCCAGTAGTACGGGACAGGCGAGGTGGGCTGAAGCTTTCTTT. This gives the protein CASSTGQARWAEAFF.

The V gene is TRBV7-6, the J gene TRBJ2-1, with 7 bases matching TRBD2. CDR1 is SGHVS, CDR2 FNYEAQ, per germline. Germline trimming cut 5 bases from V and 1 base from J; bases unmatched to any gene: 5. The CDR3 extends over 15 amino acids. The CDR3 here is CASSPTAGSYNEQFF. The CDR3 DNA sequence: TGTGCCAGCAGCCCGACAGCGGGATCCTACAATGAGCAGTTCTTC.

The chain has TRBV5-4 and TRBJ2-1, with a tentative D call TRBD1 (5 bases). The CDR3 extends over 13 amino acids. Germline values: CDR1 SGHNT, CDR2 YYREEE (reference sequence). The V gene lost 4 bases and the J gene lost 8 bases, with 13 bases spanning the gap. CDR3 sequence reads: CASSPQGVHEQFF. The DNA for the CDR3 is TGTGCCAGCAGCCCGCAAGGGGTCCATGAGCAGTTCTTC.

The V call is TRBV12-5, the J call TRBJ1-1; D is uncertain. CDR1 and CDR2 (germline): LGHNT, FRNRAP. The V end was cut by 3 bases, the J end by 4 bases, with 9 bases between. The CDR3 has 13 residues. In DNA, the CDR3 is TGTGCTAGTGGTTTACAGTGGGCCACTGAAGCTTTCTTT. Its protein is CASGLQWATEAFF.

As DNA, the CDR3 is TGTGCCAGCAGCGTCACACTAGCGGGTTACAATGAGCAGTTCTTC. It is translated as CASSVTLAGYNEQFF. This chain uses TRBV7-3 with TRBJ2-1; 9 bases match TRBD2. CDR1 is SGHTA and CDR2 is FQGTGA in the germline V gene. J gave up 4 bases and V 5 bases, and 6 bases lay outside the gene matches. CDR3 length: 15 amino acids.

The rearrangement joins TRBV7-2 to TRBJ2-7; 12 bases agree with TRBD2. Per the germline V gene, CDR1 is SGHTA and CDR2 is FQGNSA. The CDR3 runs to 15 residues. J lost 9 bases, V lost 2 bases, and 8 bases had no gene match. CDR3 sequence (DNA): TGTGCCAGCAGCTTAACGACTAGCGGGAGAGGATCGCAGTACTTC. Translating it yields CASSLTTSGRGSQYF.

The V call is TRBV28, the J call TRBJ1-5; D might be TRBD1 (5 bases). The germline CDR1 and CDR2 sequences are MDHEN and SYDVKM. Trimming shortened V by 5 bases and J by 11 bases, and 13 bases separated the two germline ends. The length of the CDR3 is 12 residues. The chain's CDR3 is CASSPRGLAQHF. CDR3 coding DNA: TGTGCCAGCAGTCCCCGGGGGTTGGCCCAGCATTTT.

This clone was seen only once. The J gene is TRBJ1-6, the V gene TRBV28; 7 nucleotides line up with TRBD1. Per germline, CDR1 MDHEN and CDR2 SYDVKM. J was trimmed by 6 bases and V by 6 bases; bases with no gene match: 8. The CDR3 contains 15 residues. This CDR3 is CASRSPTGVNSPLHF. The CDR3 DNA follows: TGTGCCAGCAGATCCCCTACAGGGGTTAATTCACCCCTCCACTTT.

This clone is a singleton in its sample. The chain employs TRBV10-3 and TRBJ2-2, with D possibly matching TRBD2 (5 bases). V was trimmed by 10 bases and J by 0 bases, leaving 12 bases between them. The CDR3 has 14 residues. Germline CDR1 and CDR2: ENHRY and SYGVKD. The CDR3 region is CATSDSSNTGELFF. The CDR3 DNA sequence: TGTGCCACCTCGGACTCCTCGAACACCGGGGAGCTGTTTTTT.

V and J are TRBV3-1 (or the pseudogene TRBV3-2) and TRBJ2-1, with a tentative D call TRBD2 (6 bases). There are 15 residues in the CDR3. The germline CDR1 and CDR2 sequences are LGHDT and YNNKEL (reference sequence). Trimming shortened V by 0 bases and J by 8 bases, and 14 bases separated the two germline ends. This chain's CDR3 is CASSQDGLTADEQFF. CDR3 coding DNA: TGTGCCAGCAGCCAAGACGGACTAACGGCGGATGAGCAGTTCTTC.

The chain recombines TRBV11-2 with TRBJ2-7, with D perhaps matching TRBD1 (6 bases). The germline V gene encodes CDR1 SGHAT and CDR2 FQNNGV. The V gene lost 2 bases and the J gene lost 7 bases, with 12 bases spanning the gap. This CDR3 is built from 13 residues. The CDR3, as DNA: TGTGCCAGCAGCTTATCGCAGGGGTGGGAGCAGTACTTC. Residues: CASSLSQGWEQYF.

The gene calls are TRBV12-5 and TRBJ2-5; 8 bases are a match to TRBD1. Per the germline V gene, CDR1 is LGHNT and CDR2 is FRNRAP. The CDR3 length is 12 residues. The V gene end was trimmed by 3 bases and the J gene end by 10 bases; junction bases not matched to a gene: 4. CDR3 amino acids: CASGFAGGDQYF. CDR3 DNA: TGTGCTAGTGGTTTCGCAGGGGGCGACCAGTACTTC.

The gene calls are TRBV28 and TRBJ2-1; 8 bases are shared with TRBD1. J was trimmed by 12 bases and V by 5 bases; bases with no gene match: 9. Germline V CDR1 and CDR2: MDHEN, SYDVKM. The CDR3 is 13 amino acids. The chain's CDR3 is CASSADRVRGQFF. In DNA, the CDR3 is TGTGCCAGCAGTGCGGACAGGGTACGAGGGCAGTTCTTC.

The gene calls are TRBV3-1 (or the pseudogene TRBV3-2) and TRBJ2-7; a weak D match, TRBD2 (6 bases). Trimming pared 2 bases from V and 5 bases from J, leaving 10 bases between. There are 13 residues in the CDR3. Looked up from germline, CDR1 is LGHDT and CDR2 is YNNKEL (reference sequence). The CDR3 coding sequence is TGTGCCAGCAGCCAAAGACTAGTTAACGAGCAGTACTTC. This translates into CASSQRLVNEQYF.

The gene calls are TRBV11-2 and TRBJ2-7, with TRBD1 matching 7 bases. V lost 1 base and J lost 7; bases outside the gene matches: 13. The CDR3 is 16 residues long. Germline values: CDR1 SGHAT, CDR2 FQNNGV. The CDR3 sequence is CASSLGGQPTMLEQYF. The CDR3 DNA sequence: TGTGCCAGCAGCTTAGGGGGACAGCCCACCATGTTGGAGCAGTACTTC.

The V gene is TRBV6-4, the J gene TRBJ1-1; maybe TRBD1 (6 bases). The CDR3 is made up of 14 amino acids. V shed 5 bases and J shed 1 base, with 11 bases lying between them. In germline, CDR1 is MRHNA, CDR2 SNTAGT. CDR3: CASSPEGGNTEAFF. The CDR3 DNA reads as TGTGCCAGCAGTCCCGAAGGGGGGAACACTGAAGCTTTCTTT.

This chain joins TRBV11-2 and TRBJ1-2; D remains ambiguous. This CDR3 comprises 15 residues. Germline-derived CDR1 and CDR2 are SGHAT and FQNNGV. Trimming cost V 0 bases and J 4 bases, with 12 bases left between them. This chain's CDR3 is CASSLDEGRGYGYTF. CDR3 DNA sequence: TGTGCCAGCAGCTTAGATGAGGGTCGCGGCTATGGCTACACCTTC.

This chain joins TRBV19 and TRBJ2-4, with unresolved D. The V gene lost 0 bases and the J gene lost 0 bases, with 12 bases spanning the gap. This CDR3 comprises 17 residues. Germline V CDR1 and CDR2: LNHDA, SQIVND (reference sequence). The CDR3 DNA reads as TGTGCCAGTAGTATAGATTCTACTCCCGTAGCCAAAAACATTCAGTACTTC. This codes for CASSIDSTPVAKNIQYF.

The chain carries TRBV10-2 and TRBJ1-4; possible D gene TRBD1, 6 bases. V shed 2 bases and J shed 11 bases, with 12 bases lying between them. The CDR3 is made up of 13 amino acids. Per the germline V gene, CDR1 is WSHSY and CDR2 is SAAADI. The CDR3 region has the DNA TGCGCCAGCAGTGAGAGGACAGTCGGGAAACTGTTTTTT. It is translated as CASSERTVGKLFF.